The rows below give T cell receptor beta chains drawn from one sample of a study of shared clonotypes between healthy human individuals. The table came from immunoSEQ multiplex PCR; TCRdb's copy has only in-frame clones and leaves some out. In the table there are approximately 1.1 million clones, about 80% of which are singletons. Sequences were obtained from memory CD4+ T cells from PBMCs. All receptors derive from a man younger than 35 in good health. Some clones in this sample may be carry-over from other donors' samples. The CDR3 runs from the conserved cysteine through the conserved F or W. The D gene is left open where the match is weak. Clone sizes are given selectively: once, few, many, or a class where the clone is expanded.

J gene	D gene	V gene	clone size	CDR3 protein	CDR3 DNA
TRBJ2-5	TRBD1	TRBV18	-	CASSTRQGQGETQYF	TGTGCCAGCTCAACACGACAGGGCCAAGGGGAGACCCAGTACTTC
TRBJ1-4	-	TRBV4-2	once	CASSQDLFRVGEKLFF	TGTGCCAGCAGCCAAGATTTATTCAGGGTGGGTGAAAAACTGTTTTTT
TRBJ1-4	-	TRBV5-1	-	CASSSGGPLLSNEKLFF	TGCGCCAGCAGCTCCGGGGGGCCCCTCCTATCTAATGAAAAACTGTTTTTT
TRBJ1-4	-	TRBV4-3	-	CASSQARREGGEKLFF	TGCGCCAGCAGCCAAGCCCGGAGGGAGGGAGGTGAAAAACTGTTTTTT
TRBJ2-1	TRBD2	TRBV28	-	CASSPGGVEYNEQFF	TGTGCCAGCAGCCCTGGGGGGGTGGAGTACAATGAGCAGTTCTTC
TRBJ1-5	-	TRBV28	many	CASSRDSNQPQHF	TGTGCCAGCAGTCGGGATAGCAATCAGCCCCAGCATTTT
TRBJ2-3	-	TRBV11-2	-	CASSPSGTSTDTQYF	TGTGCCAGCAGCCCAAGCGGAACTAGCACAGATACGCAGTATTTT
TRBJ2-7	TRBD1	TRBV11-2	-	CASSPPGTGRSYEQYF	TGTGCCAGCAGCCCACCCGGGACAGGGAGGAGTTACGAGCAGTACTTC
TRBJ2-2	-	TRBV5-5	-	CASSLAGTTGELFF	TGTGCCAGCAGCTTGGCCGGGACAACCGGGGAGCTGTTTTTT
TRBJ2-5	TRBD1	TRBV5-1	-	CASMRQGQETQYF	TGCGCCAGCATGAGACAGGGGCAAGAGACCCAGTACTTC
TRBJ2-2	-	TRBV7-2	-	CASTRLANTGELFF	TGTGCCAGCACCCGGCTAGCGAACACCGGGGAGCTGTTTTTT
TRBJ1-2	-	TRBV19	-	CASSRTTGGANYGYTF	TGTGCCAGTAGTAGAACCACAGGAGGGGCTAACTATGGCTACACCTTC
TRBJ2-2	TRBD2	TRBV5-1	-	CASSRTSGRGTGELFF	TGCGCCAGCAGCAGGACTAGCGGGAGGGGGACCGGGGAGCTGTTTTTT
TRBJ2-6	-	TRBV28	-	CATNSGSSGANVLTF	TGTGCCACCAATTCAGGGAGCTCTGGGGCCAACGTCCTGACTTTC
TRBJ2-7	-	TRBV14	-	CASSQATLWIDEQYF	TGTGCCAGCAGCCAAGCCACTTTGTGGATTGACGAGCAGTACTTC
TRBJ2-7	-	TRBV5-1	-	CASRFSAPQPWNF	TGCGCCAGCCGTTTTTCAGCACCCCAGCCGTGGAACTTC
TRBJ1-3	TRBD1	TRBV28	-	CASTTGAYLIGNTIYF	TGTGCCAGCACCACAGGGGCCTACCTTATCGGAAACACCATATATTTT
TRBJ2-5	-	TRBV30	-	CAWSVSLGAQETQYF	TGTGCCTGGAGTGTAAGTTTAGGGGCCCAAGAGACCCAGTACTTC
TRBJ2-1	-	TRBV19	-	CASSIDRATEGFF	TGTGCCAGTAGTATAGACCGGGCGACCGAGGGGTTCTTC
TRBJ2-1	TRBD2	TRBV9	few	CASTPGTSGRKEFF	TGTGCCAGCACCCCCGGGACTAGCGGGAGGAAGGAGTTCTTC
TRBJ1-4	-	TRBV6-5	-	CAISKEPLNEKLFF	TGTGCCATCAGTAAGGAGCCGCTTAATGAAAAACTGTTTTTT
TRBJ2-7	TRBD2	TRBV2	-	CASSGTSGKSYEQYF	TGTGCCAGCAGCGGAACTAGCGGGAAATCCTACGAGCAGTACTTC
TRBJ2-5	-	TRBV7-3	-	CASSRGVRETQYF	TGTGCCAGCAGCCGCGGGGTGAGAGAGACCCAGTACTTC
TRBJ2-3	TRBD1	TRBV5-4	once	CASSARDRGGNTQYF	TGTGCCAGCAGCGCACGGGACAGAGGTGGGAATACGCAGTATTTT
TRBJ2-5	TRBD1	TRBV4-1	-	CASSQQGANLGETQYF	TGCGCCAGCAGCCAACAGGGGGCAAATCTTGGGGAGACCCAGTACTTC